The clone carrying this T cell receptor (beta chain) appeared a few times. Its target is not known. TCRbeta library construction was performed incorporating unique molecular identifiers. TCRdb analysed the PCR reads with MiXCR anew, one entry per CDR3 protein. There are just over 950,000 distinct CDR3 sequences in the sample; under 30% occur only once, and over 25% lies in the top ten. This record belongs to a study of T-cell reconstitution after alpha-beta-depleted transplantation in children. Broader study findings: The origin of alpha-beta T cells about two months after transplant was reportedly several hundred expanded graft clones. Surviving recipient T cells and thymic progenitors produced the high day-60 TCRbeta diversity seen in some patients. The authors attributed T-cell counts and diversity one year after transplant mostly to newly produced T cells.

CDR3 length equals 14 residues. Looked up from germline, CDR1 is ENHRY and CDR2 is SYGVKD. The germline V and J ends were trimmed by 0 bases and 9 bases, with 12 bases remaining between them. The gene calls are TRBV10-3 and TRBJ1-5; D unclear. This clonotype was obtained from a boy under two years old who had a stem cell transplant for SCID, so the T cells may come from the graft donor. Material: PBMCs, mostly from graft donor cells, obtained 360 days after TCRalphabeta/CD19-depleted stem cell transplant. CDR3 sequence (DNA): TGTGCCATCAGTGAGTCGAACCCGGATAGGCCCCAGCATTTT. The encoded protein is CAISESNPDRPQHF.